The following is a T cell receptor (beta chain) sequence with its context. No antigen is known for it. This PCR relied on a set of 60 Vbeta primers and 13 Jbeta primers. TCRdb keeps only in-frame clones here, not all; method: immunoSEQ multiplex PCR. The sample has some 140,000 clones, more than 70% seen once; the top ten hold roughly 5.9%. The sample is drawn from a study of cytomegalovirus exposure and HLA in healthy donors. Study-level information: An early data release held approximately 80 million unique TCRs from HLA-typed donors. Points from the study as a whole: Cytomegalovirus-associated status was assigned to around 160 TCR beta chains. In a later analysis, TCR beta V- and J-gene trimming was associated with a missense DCLRE1C variant.

The CDR3 extends over 15 amino acids. The germline V gene has CDR1 MDHEN and CDR2 SYDVKM. With V trimmed by 5 bases and J by 7 bases, 7 bases remained unmatched. Regarding donors, all were healthy bone marrow donors. The source is a woman between 40 and 55 years old in good health and CMV-seropositive. The chain recombines TRBV28 with TRBJ2-3, with 12 bases aligning to TRBD2. The source material was PBMCs. CDR3 DNA sequence: TGTGCCAGCAGTCCCACTAGCGGGAGGATGAATACGCAGTATTTT. Residues: CASSPTSGRMNTQYF. Using reference TRBV28 and TRBJ2-3 for the parts outside the CDR3, the full variable domain is DVKVTQSSRYLVKRTGEKVFLECVQDMDHENMFWYRQDPGLGLRLIYFSYDVKMKEKGDIPEGYSVSREKKERFSLILESASTNQTSMYLCASSPTSGRMNTQYFGPGTRLTVL.